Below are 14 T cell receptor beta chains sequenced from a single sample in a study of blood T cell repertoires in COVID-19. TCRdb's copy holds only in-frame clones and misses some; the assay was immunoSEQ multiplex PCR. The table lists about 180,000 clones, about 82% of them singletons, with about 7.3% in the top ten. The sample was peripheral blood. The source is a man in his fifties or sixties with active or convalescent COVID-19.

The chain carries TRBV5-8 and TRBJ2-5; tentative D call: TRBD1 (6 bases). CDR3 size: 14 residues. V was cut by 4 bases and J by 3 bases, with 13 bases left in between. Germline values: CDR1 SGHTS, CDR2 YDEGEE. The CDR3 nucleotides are TGTGCCAGCAGCGCCGGACAGCCTGAAGAGACCCAGTACTTC. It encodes CASSAGQPEETQYF.

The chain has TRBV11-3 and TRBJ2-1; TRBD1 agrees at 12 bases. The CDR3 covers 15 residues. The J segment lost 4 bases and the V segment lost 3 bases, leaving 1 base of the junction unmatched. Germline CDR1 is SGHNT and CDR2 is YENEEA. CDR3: CASSLGQGAYNEQFF. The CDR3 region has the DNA TGTGCCAGCAGCTTGGGACAGGGGGCATACAATGAGCAGTTCTTC. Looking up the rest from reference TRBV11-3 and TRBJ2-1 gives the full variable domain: EAGVVQSPRYKIIEKKQPVAFWCNPISGHNTLYWYLQNLGQGPELLIRYENEEAVDDSQLPKDRFSAERLKGVDSTLKIQPAELGDSAVYLCASSLGQGAYNEQFFGPGTRLTVL.

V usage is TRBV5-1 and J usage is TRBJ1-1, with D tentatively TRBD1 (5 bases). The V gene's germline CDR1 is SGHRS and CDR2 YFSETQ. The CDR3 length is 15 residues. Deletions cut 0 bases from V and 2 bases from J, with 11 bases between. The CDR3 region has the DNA TGCGCCAGCAGCTTGGCGGGAGGGGTTAACACTGAAGCTTTCTTT. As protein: CASSLAGGVNTEAFF.

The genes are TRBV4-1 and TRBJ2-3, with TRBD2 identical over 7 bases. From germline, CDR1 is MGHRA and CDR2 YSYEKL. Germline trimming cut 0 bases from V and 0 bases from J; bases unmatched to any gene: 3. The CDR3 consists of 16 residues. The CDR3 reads CASSQDPRGSTDTQYF. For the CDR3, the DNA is TGCGCCAGCAGCCAAGATCCGCGGGGGAGCACAGATACGCAGTATTTT.

The DNA for the CDR3 is TGTGCCAGCAGTTACGGCTTAGCGGGGGGCCTCACAGATACGCAGTATTTT. Its protein product is CASSYGLAGGLTDTQYF. This chain links TRBV6-2 or TRBV6-3 with TRBJ2-3, with 10 bases matching TRBD2. This CDR3 is 17 amino acids long. Unmatched junction bases numbered 7, after V lost 2 bases and J lost 2 bases. Germline V gene data show CDR1 as MNHEY and CDR2 as SVGEGT.

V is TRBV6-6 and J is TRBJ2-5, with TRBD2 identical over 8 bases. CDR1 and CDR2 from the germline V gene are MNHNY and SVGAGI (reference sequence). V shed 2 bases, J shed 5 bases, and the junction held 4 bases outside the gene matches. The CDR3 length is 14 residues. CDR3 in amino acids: CASSYPGGGETQYF. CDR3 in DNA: TGTGCCAGCAGTTACCCGGGGGGGGGCGAGACCCAGTACTTC.

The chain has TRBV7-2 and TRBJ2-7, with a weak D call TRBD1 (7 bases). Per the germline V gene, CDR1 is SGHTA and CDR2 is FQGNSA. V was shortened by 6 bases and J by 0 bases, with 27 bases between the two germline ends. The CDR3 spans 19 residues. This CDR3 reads CASSTPGGIIQGSSYEQYF. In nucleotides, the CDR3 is TGTGCCAGCAGTACCCCAGGGGGGATCATACAGGGGAGCTCCTACGAGCAGTACTTC.

The DNA for the CDR3 is TGCGCCAGCAGTCAATCACCTCGGGAGAAGAGCAATCAGCCCCAGCATTTT. It codes for CASSQSPREKSNQPQHF. The chain recombines TRBV23-1 with TRBJ1-5; D ambiguous. TRBV23-1 is recorded as an ORF, its role being uncertain. Between the trimmed V and J ends, which lost 0 bases and 1 base, there was a span of 13 bases. This CDR3 contains 17 residues.

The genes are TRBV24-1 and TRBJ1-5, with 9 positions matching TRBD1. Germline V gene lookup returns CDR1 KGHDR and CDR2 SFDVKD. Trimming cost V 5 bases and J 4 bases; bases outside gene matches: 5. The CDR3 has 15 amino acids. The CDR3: CATSVTGQGNQPQHF. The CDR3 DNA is TGTGCCACCAGTGTAACGGGACAGGGTAATCAGCCCCAGCATTTT.

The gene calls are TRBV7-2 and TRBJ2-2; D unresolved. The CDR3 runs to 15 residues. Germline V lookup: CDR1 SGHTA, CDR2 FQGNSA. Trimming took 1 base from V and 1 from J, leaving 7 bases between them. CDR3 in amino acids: CASSLVVLNTGELFF. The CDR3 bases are TGTGCCAGCAGCTTAGTCGTCTTGAACACCGGGGAGCTGTTTTTT.

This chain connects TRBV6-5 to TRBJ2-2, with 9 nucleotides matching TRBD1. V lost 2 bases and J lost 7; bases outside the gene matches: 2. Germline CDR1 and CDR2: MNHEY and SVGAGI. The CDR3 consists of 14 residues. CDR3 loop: CASSYRDRVGELFF. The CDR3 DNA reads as TGTGCCAGCAGTTACAGGGACAGGGTCGGGGAGCTGTTTTTT.

DNA of the CDR3: TGCGCCAGCAGCCCCCTGGGACAGGTGACTTCCCCAGACTACACCTTC. It codes for CASSPLGQVTSPDYTF. J is TRBJ1-2 and V is TRBV5-1; the match to TRBD1 covers 8 bases. From germline, CDR1 is SGHRS and CDR2 YFSETQ. After removal of 4 bases from V and 10 bases from J, the junction contained 18 bases not matched to a gene. This CDR3 comprises 16 residues.

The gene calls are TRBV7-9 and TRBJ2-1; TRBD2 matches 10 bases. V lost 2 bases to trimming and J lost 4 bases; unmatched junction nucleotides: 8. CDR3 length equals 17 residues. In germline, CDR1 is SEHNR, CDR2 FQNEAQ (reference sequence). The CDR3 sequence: CASSLPPTSGIYNEQFF. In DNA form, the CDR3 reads TGTGCCAGCAGCTTACCCCCTACTAGCGGGATTTACAATGAGCAGTTCTTC.

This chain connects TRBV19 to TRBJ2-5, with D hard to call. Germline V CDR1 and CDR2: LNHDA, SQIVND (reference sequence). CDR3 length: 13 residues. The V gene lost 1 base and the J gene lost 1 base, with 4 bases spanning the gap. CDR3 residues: CASSIALQETQYF. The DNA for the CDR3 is TGTGCCAGTAGTATAGCCCTCCAAGAGACCCAGTACTTC.